This T cell receptor (beta chain) comes out of a study of regulatory T cells in long-lasting Graves disease. The time point here: persistent/refractory GD, antithyroid drugs over 5 years with positive TRAb. PBMCs provided the RNA from which the TCR library was made. Criteria from the American Thyroid Association guidelines were applied to diagnose Graves' disease. In regard to this clonotype: The antigen remains unidentified.

Study-level points and caveats: Lower TCR diversity was seen in persistent Graves' patients than in newly diagnosed ones.

CDR1 and CDR2 from the germline V gene are SGHKS and YYEKEE (reference sequence). The ends lost 2 bases at V and 1 base at J; junction bases unmatched: 4. The CDR3 extends over 16 amino acids. The TCR beta library used iRepertoire HTBI primers with Arm-PCR amplification of CDR3. MiXCR, run by TCRdb on the multiplex PCR reads, gives a single entry per CDR3 protein. This sample has about 400,000 distinct CDR3 sequences, with more than 20% found just once. J is TRBJ2-5 and V is TRBV5-5; 11 nucleotides agree with TRBD1. The TCR sequence derives from a female donor with Graves disease. The sample in question was peripheral blood mononuclear cells (PBMCs), obtained when the disease was refractory, from a patient treated with antithyroid drugs. CDR3 nucleotide sequence: TGTGCCAGCAGCTTCCGGGACAGGGGGGCCCAAGAGACCCAGTACTTC. This translates into CASSFRDRGAQETQYF.